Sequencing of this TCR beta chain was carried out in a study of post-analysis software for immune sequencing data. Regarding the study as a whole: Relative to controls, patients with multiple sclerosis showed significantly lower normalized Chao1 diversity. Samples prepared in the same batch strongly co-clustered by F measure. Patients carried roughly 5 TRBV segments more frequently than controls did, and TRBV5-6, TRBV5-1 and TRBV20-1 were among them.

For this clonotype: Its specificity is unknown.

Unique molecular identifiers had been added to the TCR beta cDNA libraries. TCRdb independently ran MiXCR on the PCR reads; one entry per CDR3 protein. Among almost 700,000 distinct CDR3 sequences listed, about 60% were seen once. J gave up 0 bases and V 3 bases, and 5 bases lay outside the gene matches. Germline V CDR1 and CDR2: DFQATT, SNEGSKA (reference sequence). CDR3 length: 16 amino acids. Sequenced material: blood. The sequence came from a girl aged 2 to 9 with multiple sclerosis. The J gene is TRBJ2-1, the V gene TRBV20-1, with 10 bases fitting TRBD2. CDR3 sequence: CSASILAGISYNEQFF. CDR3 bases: TGCAGTGCTAGTATACTAGCGGGAATCTCCTACAATGAGCAGTTCTTC.